This TCR beta chain was obtained from a study of T cell changes during pregnancy in multiple sclerosis. The CDR3 is made up of 17 amino acids. V shed 5 bases, J shed 2 bases, and the junction held 13 bases outside the gene matches. Germline assignment: CDR1 MGHDK and CDR2 SYGVNS. The protocol was immunoSEQ multiplex PCR, while the TCRdb copy is restricted to in-frame clones and leaves out a portion. The sample holds 65,000 to 90,000 clones, 85% to 95% seen once. This chain uses TRBV25-1 with TRBJ2-3; 7 bases fit TRBD2. The sequencing used peripheral blood, collected in the third trimester of pregnancy. The receptor was isolated from a female donor in good health, enrolled as a control in a pregnancy study. The CDR3: CASSTLAGRRYTDTQYF. The CDR3 nucleotides are TGTGCCAGCAGTACCTTAGCGGGCCGCCGATACACAGATACGCAGTATTTT.